This T cell receptor beta chain originates from a study of blood T cell repertoires in COVID-19 (dated by TCRdb to the early 2020s). Context from the whole study: Recovered participants in ImmuneRACE Cohort 3 were defined as having two consecutive negative NP/OP PCR tests, clearance from a healthcare professional, or resolution of symptoms. The collaborator samples originated in the United States, Italy and Spain and spanned the acute and convalescent phases of COVID-19. The prospective study material was composed of cDNA or gDNA derived from T cells, B-cell-depleted T cells, or PBMCs. The dataset comprised deeply sampled blood TCRbeta repertoires from subjects exposed to, actively infected with, or recovered from COVID-19. A freely available public database, intended as a resource for researchers studying the immune response to SARS-CoV-2, is where the repertoires were released. Samples came from the ongoing ImmuneRACE study (first 160 participants) plus 1,254 subjects from 6 global collaborators. A de-identified subject ID, COVID-19 status, age in years and sex were almost always included in the sample metadata. Where available, HLA class I and class II types were obtained from metadata supplied by the sample provider rather than from assay-based typing. What the study reported, not specific to this receptor: How much clinical and demographic metadata was included differed by source and by participant, and the metadata was provided uncurated.

Participants in the prospective study were enrolled through a virtual design, were aged roughly 18 to 100 years, and lived in fewer than 30 United States geographic areas. In the prospective study, cohorts were assigned on the basis of participant-reported clinical history obtained from a screening survey and a study questionnaire. In the prospective study, whole blood, serum and a nasopharyngeal or oropharyngeal swab were collected from each participant by mobile phlebotomists. Over an approximately two-month period, participants in the prospective study had the option of providing additional blood draws and questionnaires. Prospective study blood samples were shipped either frozen or at room temperature before DNA extraction. Worth noting for this clone: Its antigen specificity is not known. Base-call qualities are not available, and no considerably larger clone is one nucleotide away.

Ends trimmed: V by 5 bases, J by 2 bases; bases unmatched to a gene: 5. Including the terminal cysteine and phenylalanine, the CDR3 comprises 14 residues. Only the CDR3 portion is preserved as DNA: 42 bases, with reading frame beginning at the first base. The germline V gene encodes CDR1 MDHEN and CDR2 SYDVKM. TCRbeta CDR3 regions were amplified from genomic DNA using the immunoSEQ Assay, a bias-controlled multiplex PCR. The source study handled its data this way. Nucleated cell counts per sample were estimated from amplification of reference gene primers within the assay. Sequence reads were collapsed and filtered to measure the absolute abundance of every unique TCRbeta CDR3 rearrangement. Productive Simpson clonality was computed per sample as the square root of Simpson's diversity index over productive rearrangements. TCRdb holds this immuneACCESS table with in-frame rearrangements only. Some clones are missing; in checked studies, unresolved V genes explain under half, and the rest has no known cause. That table supplies the V and J calls and clone size; D and trimming were determined from the DNA. Within this sample are 250,000 to 350,000 clones, with around 90% of them counted one time only. The top ten constitute 2% to 2.5% of the sample.

This sequence was found in a woman aged 60-75 years in a cohort exposed to, infected with or recovered from COVID-19 (not recorded which). Sequences were obtained from PBMCs or T cells enriched from blood (not recorded which). Recombination linked TRBV28 to TRBJ2-7; 8 central nucleotides agree with TRBD1. CDR3 sequence: CASSPQTGAYEQYF. Read as DNA, the sequence is TGTGCCAGCAGTCCTCAGACAGGGGCCTACGAGCAGTACTTC.